These 21 T cell receptor beta chains came from one sample sequenced in a study of neurological immune-mediated disorders. TCRdb fed the 5' RACE reads into MiXCR, producing one record per CDR3 protein. The sample lists 20,000 to 30,000 distinct CDR3 sequences, 13% occurring once. The material sequenced was PBMCs. The receptors come from a woman between 40 and 50 years old with HTLV-1-associated myelopathy (HAM/TSP).

Turning to this clonotype: The germline gene is not matched at one end of the junction; a read error may be the cause. The chain joins TRBV20-1 to TRBJ2-1; 11 bases fit TRBD1. The germline CDR1 and CDR2 sequences are DFQATT and SNEGSKA (reference sequence). The CDR3 loop spans 15 amino acids. The CDR3 sequence: CSAWDRGDSYIEKFF. The CDR3, as DNA: TGCAGTGCCTGGGACAGGGGGGACTCCTACATTGAGAAGTTCTTC.

This clonotype appeared many times. V and J are TRBV24-1 and TRBJ2-5; a weak D match, TRBD2 (6 bases). This CDR3 comprises 15 residues. V lost 5 bases, J lost 6 bases, and 18 bases lay in between. Per the germline V gene, CDR1 is KGHDR and CDR2 is SFDVKD. The CDR3 DNA sequence: TGTGCCACCAGTGCGCCCGGGACTCCAGTGCAGACCCAGTACTTC. Encoded protein: CATSAPGTPVQTQYF.

This clonotype has a count of ten or more. The V gene is TRBV20-1, the J gene TRBJ1-2, with 7 bases that match TRBD1. Per germline, CDR1 DFQATT and CDR2 SNEGSKA (reference sequence). V lost 4 bases and J lost 5; bases outside the gene matches: 13. The CDR3 is made up of 15 amino acids. The CDR3 region has the DNA TGCAGTGCTAACACAGGGGCCGCGGGGGGGTATGGCTACACCTTC. Its protein is CSANTGAAGGYGYTF.

In this sample, this clonotype turned up many times. The chain uses TRBV6-7 and TRBJ2-1, with D maybe TRBD2 (6 bases). TRBV6-7 carries the ORF label, with uncertain function. The CDR3 covers 15 residues. Trimming removed 2 bases from V and 9 bases from J, with 17 bases in between. Here the CDR3 reads CASSYPDLAQSEQFF. DNA for the CDR3: TGTGCCAGCAGTTACCCGGATCTAGCGCAGTCTGAGCAGTTCTTC.

This clonotype showed up many times. J is TRBJ2-2 and V is TRBV6-1, with D perhaps TRBD1 (6 bases). Trimming took 8 bases from V and 2 from J, leaving 9 bases between them. Germline lookup yields CDR1 MNHNS and CDR2 SASEGT. The CDR3 totals 13 residues. The CDR3: CASPGTNTGELFF. CDR3 nucleotide sequence: TGTGCCAGCCCCGGGACAAACACCGGGGAGCTGTTTTTT.

This clonotype was seen ten or more times. In DNA, the CDR3 is TGTGCCAGCAGTCATCAGGAGCTTAATCAGCCCCAGCATTTT. It translates to CASSHQELNQPQHF. V gene TRBV12-3 or TRBV12-4 combines with J gene TRBJ1-5; D unresolved. CDR3 size: 14 residues. V lost 5 bases and J lost 4, with 12 bases in between.

This clonotype was picked up many times. The chain carries TRBV27 and TRBJ2-2, with D perhaps TRBD2 (7 bases). Trimming removed 10 bases from V and 0 bases from J, with 24 bases in between. CDR1 and CDR2 (germline): MNHEY, SMNVEV (reference sequence). This CDR3 comprises 18 residues. CDR3 protein: CATNAMARGGANTGELFF. Here the CDR3 DNA reads TGTGCCACCAATGCTATGGCGAGGGGGGGCGCGAACACCGGGGAGCTGTTTTTT.

For this clonotype: At one of its ends the junction is not consistent with the germline gene, which may arise from a read error. The V gene is TRBV27, the J gene TRBJ2-1, with 9 bases identical to TRBD1. Germline loops: CDR1 MNHEY, CDR2 SMNVEV (reference sequence). There are 15 residues in the CDR3. The CDR3: CSSSASGTGNNEQFF. The DNA for the CDR3 is TGTTCCAGCAGTGCCTCCGGGACAGGGAACAATGAGCAGTTTTTC.

In its sample, this clonotype was seen many times. The DNA of the CDR3 is TGTGCCATCAGTGAGTCGCCAGCTAATGAGCAGTTCTTC. This codes for CAISESPANEQFF. The chain has TRBV10-3 and TRBJ2-1; D gene unclear. V dropped 0 bases and J dropped 7 bases, with 7 bases sitting between them. Germline-derived CDR1 and CDR2 are ENHRY and SYGVKD. The CDR3 has 13 residues.

This clonotype has ten or more counts. The chain carries TRBV5-1 and TRBJ2-7; D possibly matches TRBD1 or TRBD2 (5 bases each). Germline V gene sequence: CDR1 SGHRS, CDR2 YFSETQ. V was trimmed by 5 bases and J by 2 bases, leaving 17 bases between them. This CDR3 is built from 15 residues. The DNA of the CDR3 is TGCGCCAGCAGGTCCACCGGGACCTTGACCTACGAGCAGTACTTC. Encoded protein: CASRSTGTLTYEQYF.

This clonotype was counted at least ten times. V is TRBV20-1 and J is TRBJ1-4; D uncertain. This CDR3 is 13 amino acids long. V was shortened by 5 bases and J by 3 bases, with 10 bases between the two germline ends. Germline V gene data show CDR1 as DFQATT and CDR2 as SNEGSKA (reference sequence). The CDR3 DNA reads TGCAGTGCTTTTGGAATGTCTAATGAAAAACTGTTTTTT. Protein product: CSAFGMSNEKLFF.

This chain's CDR3 is CASSLAGCGSDEQYF. The CDR3 nucleotides read TGCGCCAGCAGCTTGGCCGGGTGCGGGTCGGACGAGCAGTACTTC. The chain joins TRBV5-1 to TRBJ2-7, with a tentative D call TRBD2 (5 bases). The CDR3 is made up of 15 amino acids. The V gene lost 0 bases and the J gene lost 5 bases, with 15 bases spanning the gap. CDR1 and CDR2 (germline): SGHRS, YFSETQ.

This clonotype was detected a few times. J is TRBJ2-2 and V is TRBV7-2; 11 positions match TRBD2. This CDR3 is 17 amino acids long. V was pared by 4 bases and J by 4 bases, with 8 bases of the junction left unmatched. Germline assignment: CDR1 SGHTA and CDR2 FQGNSA. This chain's CDR3 is CASSYPTGTSGTGELFF. The CDR3 DNA sequence: TGTGCCAGCAGCTACCCCACCGGGACTAGCGGCACCGGGGAGCTGTTTTTT.

This clonotype showed up many times. This chain links TRBV5-1 with TRBJ1-1, with D possibly being TRBD1 (6 bases). V lost 5 bases and J lost 2, with 16 bases in between. The CDR3 spans 15 residues. Germline V gives CDR1 SGHRS, CDR2 YFSETQ. The CDR3 sequence: CASREIAGANTEAFF. In DNA form, the CDR3 reads TGCGCCAGCAGGGAAATAGCAGGGGCTAACACTGAAGCTTTCTTT.

There are many counts of this clonotype. This chain's CDR3 is CASSLRTSGGNTDTQYF. DNA for the CDR3: TGTGCCAGCAGCCTCCGGACTAGCGGGGGGAACACAGATACGCAGTATTTT. This rearrangement joins TRBV3-1 to TRBJ2-3; 14 nucleotides agree with TRBD2. V dropped 4 bases and J dropped 2; count of bases not matched to a gene: 5. Looked up from germline, CDR1 is LGHDT and CDR2 is YNNKEL (reference sequence). This CDR3 region has 17 residues.

This clonotype was seen ten or more times. The chain links TRBV6-5 to TRBJ1-1; 8 bases agree with TRBD1. V lost 8 bases to trimming and J lost 5 bases; unmatched junction nucleotides: 10. This CDR3 is 14 amino acids long. Looked up from germline, CDR1 is MNHEY and CDR2 is SVGAGI. The CDR3 sequence: CASRRDRSSTEAFF. For the CDR3, the DNA is TGTGCCAGCCGGCGGGACAGGTCTTCTACTGAAGCTTTCTTT.

This clonotype came up many times. V gene TRBV7-6 combines with J gene TRBJ2-5; 9 bases are a match to TRBD2. The CDR3 covers 16 residues. V was clipped by 1 base and J by 2 bases; unmatched bases: 5. Germline CDR1 is SGHVS and CDR2 is FNYEAQ. CDR3 loop: CASSLESGGRQETQYF. CDR3 nucleotides: TGTGCCAGCAGCTTAGAGAGCGGGGGGCGACAAGAGACCCAGTACTTC. The variable domain in full, with the rest retrieved from reference TRBV7-6 and TRBJ2-5, is GAGVSQSPRYKVTKRGQDVALRCDPISGHVSLYWYRQALGQGPEFLTYFNYEAQQDKSGLPNDRFSAERPEGSISTLTIQRTEQRDSAMYRCASSLESGGRQETQYFGPGTRLLVL.

This chain joins TRBV6-1 and TRBJ2-5; tentative D call: TRBD2 (5 bases). Germline V CDR1 and CDR2: MNHNS, SASEGT. V lost 7 bases and J lost 5, with 8 bases in between. The CDR3 spans 11 residues. The CDR3 DNA reads TGTGCCAGCAAGCTAGCTGAGACCCAGTACTTC. Its translation is CASKLAETQYF.

This clonotype was observed many times. The V and J genes are TRBV3-1 and TRBJ1-1; possibly TRBD1 for D (5 bases). This CDR3 has 14 residues. Germline values: CDR1 LGHDT, CDR2 YNNKEL (reference sequence). Between the trimmed V and J ends, which lost 3 bases and 1 base, there was a span of 9 bases. CDR3 nucleotides: TGTGCCAGCAGCCACGGGACGGCGAACACTGAAGCTTTCTTT. Its translation is CASSHGTANTEAFF.

At least ten counts were recorded for this clonotype. The chain has TRBV5-8 and TRBJ2-3, with TRBD2 matching over 8 bases. J lost 1 base, V lost 3 bases, and 1 base had no gene match. CDR3 size: 14 residues. CDR1 is SGHTS and CDR2 is YDEGEE in the germline V gene. This CDR3 is CASSSLAGTDTQYF. For the CDR3, the DNA is TGTGCCAGCAGCTCACTAGCGGGCACAGATACGCAGTATTTT. The full variable domain, in which reference TRBV5-8 and TRBJ2-3 provide the parts outside the CDR3, is EAGVTQSPTHLIKTRGQQATLRCSPISGHTSVYWYQQALGLGLQFLLWYDEGEERNRGNFPPRFSGRQFPNYSSELNVNALELEDSALYLCASSSLAGTDTQYFGPGTRLTVL.

This clonotype appeared once. The V and J genes are TRBV9 and TRBJ2-5, with D tentatively TRBD1 or TRBD2 (7 bases each). The CDR3 covers 15 residues. Trimming stripped 3 bases from V and 5 bases from J, with 17 bases between. The germline V gene has CDR1 SGDLS and CDR2 YYNGEE. The CDR3 protein is CASSAPQGGLETQYF. DNA for the CDR3: TGTGCCAGCAGCGCACCCCAGGGGGGGTTGGAGACCCAGTACTTC.